Shown below are 13 T cell receptor beta chains from a single sample sequenced in a study of tumor and adjacent non-tumor tissue in lung cancer. A modified ARM-PCR protocol with three rounds of nested PCR amplified TCRbeta. TCRdb ran MiXCR on the multiplex PCR reads and lists one entry per CDR3 protein. The sample has 75,000 to 100,000 distinct CDR3 sequences, less than 75% seen once. No cell sorting was done before RNA was extracted from the tissue. Material for sequencing was lung tumor tissue. These receptors were taken from a man between 60 and 75 years old with non-small cell lung cancer.

This clonotype was seen a handful of times. Just one base apart from a much larger clone, this may be a read error. V is TRBV7-9 and J is TRBJ2-1; D remains unclear. This CDR3 has 13 amino acids. In germline, CDR1 is SEHNR, CDR2 FQNEAQ (reference sequence). CDR3 sequence: CAGSPSSLNEQFF. The CDR3 bases are TGTGCCGGCAGCCCCAGCAGCTTGAATGAGCAGTTCTTC.

Of note for this clonotype: A read error may account for a junction end that differs from germline. The chain couples TRBV7-9 to TRBJ2-1; 7 nucleotides align to TRBD2. CDR1 and CDR2 from the germline V gene are SEHNR and FQNEAQ (reference sequence). The CDR3 loop spans 15 amino acids. CDR3 in amino acids: CVSRLVAGVYNEQFF. CDR3 coding DNA: TGTGTCAGCCGCTTAGTTGCGGGAGTATACAATGAGCAGTTTTTC.

Comment on this clonotype: A much larger clone is a single base away; this may be a read error. This chain uses TRBV7-9 with TRBJ2-7; D gene unclear. CDR1 SEHNR and CDR2 FQNEAQ come from the germline V gene (reference sequence). This CDR3 has 13 amino acids. CDR3 DNA sequence: TGTGCCAGCAGCTTACAACATGCCTACGAGCACTACTTC. Translating it yields CASSLQHAYEHYF. The variable domain in full, completed from reference TRBV7-9 and TRBJ2-7, reads DTGVSQNPRHKITKRGQNVTFRCDPISEHNRLYWYRQTLGQGPEFLTYFQNEAQLEKSRLLSDRFSAERPKGSFSTLEIQRTEQGDSAMYLCASSLQHAYEHYFGPGTRLTVT.

As for this clonotype: Germline is not matched at one junction end, which may reflect a read error. In DNA, the CDR3 is TGTACCAGCAGTGAACGTATGCGGCTGATTGGATACGAGCAGTACTTC. It encodes CTSSERMRLIGYEQYF. The chain carries TRBV6-1 and TRBJ2-7; D is unresolved. CDR1 and CDR2 from the germline V gene are MNHNS and SASEGT. CDR3 size: 16 residues.

This clonotype was recorded a few times. A read error may be the cause here, since a much bigger clone is one base away. The V call is TRBV20-1, the J call TRBJ2-1; tentative D call: TRBD2 (5 bases). Germline lookup yields CDR1 DFQATT and CDR2 SNEGSKA (reference sequence). Trimming cost V 3 bases and J 7 bases, with 22 bases left between them. CDR3 length: 16 amino acids. The CDR3 region is CSASGGGSVRQNEQFF. In DNA, the CDR3 is TGCAGTGCTAGTGGAGGAGGTAGCGTGAGGCAAAATGAGCAGTTCTTC.

As for this clonotype: This may come from a read error, since a much larger clone is one base off. This sequence joins TRBV6-1 and TRBJ2-7, with D unclear. This CDR3 is built from 16 residues. Trimming cost V 2 bases and J 8 bases, with 22 bases left between them. The V gene's germline CDR1 is MNHNS and CDR2 SASEGT. CDR3 sequence reads: CASSERMRLMGYKQYF. DNA for the CDR3: TGTGCCAGCAGTGAACGTATGCGGCTGATGGGATACAAGCAGTACTTC.

In this sample, this clonotype turned up many times. V usage is TRBV6-6 and J usage is TRBJ1-5; D is unresolved. Germline V gives CDR1 MNHNY, CDR2 SVGAGI (reference sequence). This CDR3 has 13 amino acids. Trimming left V 0 bases short and J 7 bases short, with 7 bases between. The CDR3 DNA is TGTGCCAGCAGTTACTCTACAGCCCAGCCCCAGCATTTT. Amino acid sequence: CASSYSTAQPQHF.

As regards this clonotype: A junction end diverges from the germline sequence, so it may reflect a read error. The chain uses TRBV6-2 or TRBV6-3 and TRBJ2-5, with D perhaps matching TRBD2 (6 bases). This CDR3 spans 13 amino acids. Germline V CDR1 and CDR2: MNHEY, SVGEGT. The CDR3 loop reads CTSSYGARGTQYF. DNA of the CDR3: TGTACCAGCAGTTACGGGGCCCGGGGGACCCAATACTTC.

J is TRBJ2-3 and V is TRBV28, with D possibly TRBD1 on 6 matching bases. The CDR3 contains 15 residues. V lost 6 bases and J lost 2, with 15 bases in between. In germline, CDR1 is MDHEN, CDR2 SYDVKM. The CDR3 bases are TGTGCCAGCAGCCCCCCAAGGACAGACACAGATACGCAGTATTTT. It yields the protein CASSPPRTDTDTQYF. Drawing the rest from reference TRBV28 and TRBJ2-3, the complete variable domain is DVKVTQSSRYLVKRTGEKVFLECVQDMDHENMFWYRQDPGLGLRLIYFSYDVKMKEKGDIPEGYSVSREKKERFSLILESASTNQTSMYLCASSPPRTDTDTQYFGPGTRLTVL.

This clonotype showed up many times. The gene calls are TRBV6-1 and TRBJ2-7, with D perhaps matching TRBD1 (6 bases). V lost 4 bases and J 9 bases, leaving 19 bases between the germline ends. Germline V lookup: CDR1 MNHNS, CDR2 SASEGT. The CDR3 is made up of 14 amino acids. The CDR3 region is CASSVSGAIIVQYF. The CDR3, as DNA: TGTGCCAGCAGTGTGTCAGGGGCGATTATAGTGCAGTACTTC.

This rearrangement joins TRBV4-1 to TRBJ1-5, with D hard to call. Between the trimmed V and J ends, which lost 8 bases and 9 bases, there was a span of 14 bases. Germline CDR1 MGHRA, CDR2 YSYEKL. This CDR3 has 12 residues. CDR3 nucleotide sequence: TGCGCCAGCGGCCGAGTCGTCGGGCCCCAGCATTTT. This encodes CASGRVVGPQHF.

With respect to this clonotype: It may be a read error: a sequence one base away is much more abundant. Because it lacks the conserved phenylalanine or tryptophan at the end, this CDR3 is likely a read error. The DNA is omitted, as the CDR3 cannot be located on it reliably, and the CDR3 follows TCRdb's listing. The chain couples TRBV30 to TRBJ1-4; no check of the table's D call, TRBD1, against the DNA was made. The CDR3 spans 12 residues, counting both ends. Germline CDR1 is GTSNPN and CDR2 is SVGIG (reference sequence). CDR3 protein: CAWSPGGTGRLV.

This clonotype is a singleton in its sample. A read error may produce the germline difference seen at one junction end. The V call is TRBV6-5, the J call TRBJ2-5; 7 positions match TRBD2. This CDR3 region has 14 residues. The germline gives CDR1 MNHEY, CDR2 SVGAGI. The chain's CDR3 is CASRGTWGGETEYF. In DNA form, the CDR3 reads TGTGCCAGCAGAGGCACTTGGGGGGGGGAGACCGAGTACTTC.